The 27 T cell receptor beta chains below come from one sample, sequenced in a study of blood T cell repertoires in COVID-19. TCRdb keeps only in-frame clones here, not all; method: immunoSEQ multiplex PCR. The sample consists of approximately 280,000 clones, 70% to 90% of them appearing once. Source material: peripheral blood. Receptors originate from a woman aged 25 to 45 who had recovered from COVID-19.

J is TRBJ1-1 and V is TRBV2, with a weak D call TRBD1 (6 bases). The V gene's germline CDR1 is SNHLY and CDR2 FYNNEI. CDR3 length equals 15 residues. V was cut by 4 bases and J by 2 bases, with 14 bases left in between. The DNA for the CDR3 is TGTGCCAGCAGTGCCAGGGGCCACTCCAACACTGAAGCTTTCTTT. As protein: CASSARGHSNTEAFF.

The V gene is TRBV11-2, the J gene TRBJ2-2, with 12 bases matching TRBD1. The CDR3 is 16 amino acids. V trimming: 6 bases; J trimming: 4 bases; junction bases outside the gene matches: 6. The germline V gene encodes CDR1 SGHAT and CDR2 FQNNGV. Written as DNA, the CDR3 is TGTGCCAGCAGACCGGGACAGGGGGCGGGCACCGGGGAGCTGTTTTTT. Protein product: CASRPGQGAGTGELFF.

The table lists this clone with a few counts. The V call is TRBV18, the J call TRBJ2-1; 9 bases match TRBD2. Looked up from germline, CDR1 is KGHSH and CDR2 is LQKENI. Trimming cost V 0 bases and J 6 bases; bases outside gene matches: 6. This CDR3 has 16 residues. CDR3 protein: CASSPPTGTSSNEQFF. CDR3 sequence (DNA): TGTGCCAGCTCACCACCAACCGGGACTAGCTCCAATGAGCAGTTCTTC.

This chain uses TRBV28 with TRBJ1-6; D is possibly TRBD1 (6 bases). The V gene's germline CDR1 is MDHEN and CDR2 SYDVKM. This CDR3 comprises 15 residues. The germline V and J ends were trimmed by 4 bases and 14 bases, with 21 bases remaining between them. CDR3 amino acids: CASSWSGGGPGTLHF. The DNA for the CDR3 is TGTGCCAGCAGTTGGAGTGGGGGGGGCCCAGGCACCCTCCACTTT.

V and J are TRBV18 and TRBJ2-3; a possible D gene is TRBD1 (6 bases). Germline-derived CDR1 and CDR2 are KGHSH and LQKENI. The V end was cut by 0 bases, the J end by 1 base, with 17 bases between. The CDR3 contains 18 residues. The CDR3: CASSPPGSPGQRTDTQYF. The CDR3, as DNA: TGTGCCAGCTCACCACCGGGTTCGCCGGGACAACGCACAGATACGCAGTATTTT.

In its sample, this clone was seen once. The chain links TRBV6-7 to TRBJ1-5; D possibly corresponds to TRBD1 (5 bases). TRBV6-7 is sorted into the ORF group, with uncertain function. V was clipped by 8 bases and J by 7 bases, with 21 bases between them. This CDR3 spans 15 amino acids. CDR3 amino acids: CASRFPTGVGQPQHF. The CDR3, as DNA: TGTGCCAGCCGCTTCCCCACGGGGGTTGGGCAGCCCCAGCATTTT.

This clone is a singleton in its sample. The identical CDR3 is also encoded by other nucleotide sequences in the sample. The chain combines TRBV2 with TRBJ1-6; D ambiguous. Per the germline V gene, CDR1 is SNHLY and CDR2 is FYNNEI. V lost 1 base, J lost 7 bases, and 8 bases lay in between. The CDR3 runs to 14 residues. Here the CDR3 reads CASSEGTGNSPLHF. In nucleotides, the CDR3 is TGTGCCAGCAGTGAAGGGACGGGGAATTCACCCCTCCACTTT.

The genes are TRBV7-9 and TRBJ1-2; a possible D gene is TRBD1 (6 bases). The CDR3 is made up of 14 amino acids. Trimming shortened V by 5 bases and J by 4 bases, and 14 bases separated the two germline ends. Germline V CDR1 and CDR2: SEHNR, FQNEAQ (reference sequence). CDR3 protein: CASSQTDRIYGYTF. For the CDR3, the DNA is TGTGCCAGCAGCCAAACCGACAGGATCTATGGCTACACCTTC.

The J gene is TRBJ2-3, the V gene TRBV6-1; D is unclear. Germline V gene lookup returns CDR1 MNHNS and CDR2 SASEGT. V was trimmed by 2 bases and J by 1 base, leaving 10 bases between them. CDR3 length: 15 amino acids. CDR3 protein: CASSEQAYGTDTQYF. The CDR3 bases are TGTGCCAGCAGTGAACAAGCGTACGGCACAGATACGCAGTATTTT.

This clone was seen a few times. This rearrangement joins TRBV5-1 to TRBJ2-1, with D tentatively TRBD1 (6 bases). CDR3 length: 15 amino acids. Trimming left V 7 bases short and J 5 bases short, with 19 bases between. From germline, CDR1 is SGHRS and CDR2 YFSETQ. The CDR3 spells CASGKQGQWDNEQFF. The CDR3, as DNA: TGCGCCAGCGGGAAACAGGGTCAGTGGGACAATGAGCAGTTCTTC.

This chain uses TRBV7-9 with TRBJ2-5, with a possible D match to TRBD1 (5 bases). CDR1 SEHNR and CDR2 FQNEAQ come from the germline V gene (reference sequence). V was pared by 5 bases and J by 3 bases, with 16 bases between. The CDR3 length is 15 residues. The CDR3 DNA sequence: TGTGCCAGCAGCCCACCGGCGGCAGGGAAAGAGACCCAGTACTTC. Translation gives CASSPPAAGKETQYF.

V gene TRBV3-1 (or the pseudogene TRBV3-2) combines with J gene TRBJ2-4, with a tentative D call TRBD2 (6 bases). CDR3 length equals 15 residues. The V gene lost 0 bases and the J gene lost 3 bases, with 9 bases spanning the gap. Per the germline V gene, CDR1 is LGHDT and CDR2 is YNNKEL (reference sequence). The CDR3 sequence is CASSQEYGGKNIQYF. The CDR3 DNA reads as TGTGCCAGCAGCCAAGAGTACGGGGGCAAAAACATTCAGTACTTC.

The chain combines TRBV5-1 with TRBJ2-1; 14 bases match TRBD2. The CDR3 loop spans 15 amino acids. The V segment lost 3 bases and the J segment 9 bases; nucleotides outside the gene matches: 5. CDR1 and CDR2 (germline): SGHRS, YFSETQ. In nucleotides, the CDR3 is TGCGCCAGCAGCTCGGGGACTAGCGGGAGAGGTGAGCAGTTCTTC. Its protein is CASSSGTSGRGEQFF.

CDR3 in amino acids: CASTPAGQDEQYF. The DNA of the CDR3 is TGTGCCAGCACCCCCGCAGGTCAAGACGAGCAGTACTTC. The V and J genes are TRBV6-5 and TRBJ2-7, with unresolved D. Trimming pared 7 bases from V and 5 bases from J, leaving 15 bases between. CDR1 MNHEY and CDR2 SVGAGI come from the germline V gene. The CDR3 is made up of 13 amino acids.

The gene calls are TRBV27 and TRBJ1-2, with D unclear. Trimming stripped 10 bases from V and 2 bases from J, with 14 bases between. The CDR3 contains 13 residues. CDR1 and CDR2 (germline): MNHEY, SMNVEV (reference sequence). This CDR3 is CATAFAGNYGYTF. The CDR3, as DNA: TGTGCCACCGCGTTCGCGGGGAACTATGGCTACACCTTC.

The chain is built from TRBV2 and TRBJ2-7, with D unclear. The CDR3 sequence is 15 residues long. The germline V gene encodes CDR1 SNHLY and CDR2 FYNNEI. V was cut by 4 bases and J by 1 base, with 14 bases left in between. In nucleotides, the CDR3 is TGTGCCAGCAGTGTCGAGAAATCTCCTTCCTACGAGCAGTACTTC. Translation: CASSVEKSPSYEQYF.

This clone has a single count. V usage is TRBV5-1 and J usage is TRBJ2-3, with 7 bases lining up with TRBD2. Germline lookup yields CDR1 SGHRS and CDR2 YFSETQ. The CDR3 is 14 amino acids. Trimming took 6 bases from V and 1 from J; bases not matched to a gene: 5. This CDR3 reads CASTGGSGTDTQYF. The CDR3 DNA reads TGCGCCAGCACCGGGGGGAGTGGCACAGATACGCAGTATTTT.

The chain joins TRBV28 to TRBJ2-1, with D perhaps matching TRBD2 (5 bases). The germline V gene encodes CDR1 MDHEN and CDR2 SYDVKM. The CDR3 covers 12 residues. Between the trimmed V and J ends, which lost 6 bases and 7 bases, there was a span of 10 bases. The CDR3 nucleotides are TGTGCCAGCAGATCTCAGCGGAATGAGCAGTTCTTC. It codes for CASRSQRNEQFF.

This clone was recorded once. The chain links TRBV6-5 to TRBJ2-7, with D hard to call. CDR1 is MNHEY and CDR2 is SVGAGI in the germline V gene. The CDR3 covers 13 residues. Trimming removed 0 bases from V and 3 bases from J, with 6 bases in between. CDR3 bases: TGTGCCAGCAGTTACTCTAGTATCTACGAGCAGTACTTC. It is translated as CASSYSSIYEQYF.

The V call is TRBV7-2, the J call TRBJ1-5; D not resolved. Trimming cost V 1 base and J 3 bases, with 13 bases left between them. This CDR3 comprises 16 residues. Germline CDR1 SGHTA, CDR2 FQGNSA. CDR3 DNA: TGTGCCAGCAGCTTAGGGACTCCAAGCCCCAATCAGCCCCAGCATTTT. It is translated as CASSLGTPSPNQPQHF.

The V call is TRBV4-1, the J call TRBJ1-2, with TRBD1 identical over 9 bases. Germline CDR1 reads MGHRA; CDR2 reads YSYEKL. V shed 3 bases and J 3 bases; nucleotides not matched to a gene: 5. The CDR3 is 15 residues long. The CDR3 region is CASSQPGQGDYGYTF. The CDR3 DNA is TGCGCCAGCAGCCAGCCGGGACAGGGCGACTATGGCTACACCTTC.

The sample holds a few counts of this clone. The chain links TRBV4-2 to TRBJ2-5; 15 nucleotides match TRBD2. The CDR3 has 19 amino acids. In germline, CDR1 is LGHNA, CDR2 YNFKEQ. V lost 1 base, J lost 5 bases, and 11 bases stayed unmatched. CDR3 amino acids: CASSQVLWTSGGAEETQYF. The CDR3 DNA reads TGTGCCAGCAGCCAAGTCCTGTGGACTAGCGGGGGGGCGGAGGAGACCCAGTACTTC.

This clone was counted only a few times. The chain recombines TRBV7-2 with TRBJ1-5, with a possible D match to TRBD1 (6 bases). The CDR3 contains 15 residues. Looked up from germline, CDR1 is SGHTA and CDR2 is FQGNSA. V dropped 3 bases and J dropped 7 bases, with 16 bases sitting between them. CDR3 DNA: TGTGCCAGCAGCTTCGGGGGGGCAGGGGTCCAGCCCCAGCATTTT. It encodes CASSFGGAGVQPQHF.

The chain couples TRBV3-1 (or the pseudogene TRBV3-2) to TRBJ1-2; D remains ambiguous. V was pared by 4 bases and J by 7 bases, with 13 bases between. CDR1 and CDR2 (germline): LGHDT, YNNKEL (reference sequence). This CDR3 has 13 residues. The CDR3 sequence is CASSLKSGAGYTF. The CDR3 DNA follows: TGTGCCAGCAGCCTCAAGTCGGGTGCTGGCTACACCTTC.

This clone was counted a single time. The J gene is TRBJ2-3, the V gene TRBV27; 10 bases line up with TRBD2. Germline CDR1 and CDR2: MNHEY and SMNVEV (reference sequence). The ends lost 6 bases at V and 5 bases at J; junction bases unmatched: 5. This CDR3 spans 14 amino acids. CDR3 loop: CASRKAGGEDTQYF. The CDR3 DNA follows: TGTGCCAGCAGAAAAGCGGGGGGGGAAGATACGCAGTATTTT.

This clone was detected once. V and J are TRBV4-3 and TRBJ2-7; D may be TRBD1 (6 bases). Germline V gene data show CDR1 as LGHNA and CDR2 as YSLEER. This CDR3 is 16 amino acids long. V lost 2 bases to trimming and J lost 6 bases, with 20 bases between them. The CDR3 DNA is TGCGCCAGCAGCCAATCCGGTGTACAGGGTATGAGCGAGCAGTACTTC. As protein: CASSQSGVQGMSEQYF.

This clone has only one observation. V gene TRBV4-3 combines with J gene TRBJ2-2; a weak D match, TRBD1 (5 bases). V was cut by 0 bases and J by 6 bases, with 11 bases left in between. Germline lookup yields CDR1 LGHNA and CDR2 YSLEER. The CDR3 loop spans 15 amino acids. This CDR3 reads CASSQDRTFAGELFF. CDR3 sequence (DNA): TGCGCCAGCAGCCAAGACAGGACATTCGCCGGGGAGCTGTTTTTT.